Below, 24 T cell receptor beta chains from the same sample are listed, as sequenced in a study of blood T cell repertoires in COVID-19. Assay used: immunoSEQ multiplex PCR; TCRdb lists only in-frame clones, some missing. The sample has over 200,000 clones; about 89% are singletons. Sequencing was done on a sample of PBMCs or T cells enriched from blood (not recorded which). These receptors originate from a man aged 35-49 years who had recovered from COVID-19.

J is TRBJ1-2 and V is TRBV7-2; D is unresolved. Deletions cut 1 base from V and 4 bases from J, with 10 bases between. This CDR3 has 14 amino acids. Germline-derived CDR1 and CDR2 are SGHTA and FQGNSA. CDR3 loop: CASSLGQRSYGYTF. CDR3 nucleotide sequence: TGTGCCAGCAGCTTAGGTCAGCGATCCTATGGCTACACCTTC.

V gene TRBV6-2 or TRBV6-3 combines with J gene TRBJ2-1, with D hard to call. From germline, CDR1 is MNHEY and CDR2 SVGEGT. Trimming cost V 0 bases and J 12 bases, with 9 bases left between them. The CDR3 extends over 12 amino acids. The CDR3, as DNA: TGTGCCAGCAGTTACTCGACACTGGGGCAGTTCTTC. Translation gives CASSYSTLGQFF.

This rearrangement joins TRBV7-8 to TRBJ2-7; TRBD2 matches at 16 bases. The length of the CDR3 is 17 residues. The ends lost 4 bases at V and 4 bases at J; junction bases unmatched: 7. CDR1 SGHVS and CDR2 FQNEAQ come from the germline V gene. CDR3 region: CASSSGTSGRARYEQYF. The CDR3 bases are TGTGCCAGCAGCTCCGGGACTAGCGGGAGGGCCCGGTACGAGCAGTACTTC.

This chain uses TRBV4-3 with TRBJ2-1; the D gene is possibly TRBD2 (5 bases). V was clipped by 0 bases and J by 2 bases, with 11 bases between them. Looked up from germline, CDR1 is LGHNA and CDR2 is YSLEER. The length of the CDR3 is 16 residues. CDR3 bases: TGCGCCAGCAGCCAAGATGCTAGCACCCCCTACAATGAGCAGTTCTTC. Protein product: CASSQDASTPYNEQFF.

The CDR3 sequence: CASSPGPKPSDTEAFF. The CDR3 region has the DNA TGTGCCAGCTCACCGGGCCCCAAACCGTCGGACACTGAAGCTTTCTTT. The chain combines TRBV18 with TRBJ1-1, with D hard to call. Per the germline V gene, CDR1 is KGHSH and CDR2 is LQKENI. The CDR3 is 16 residues long. V was shortened by 3 bases and J by 3 bases, with 17 bases between the two germline ends.

The chain employs TRBV18 and TRBJ2-3, with D maybe TRBD1 (8 bases). Germline V CDR1 and CDR2: KGHSH, LQKENI. CDR3 length equals 17 residues. Trimming left V 3 bases short and J 2 bases short, with 18 bases between. The CDR3 protein is CASSPPGQGGYTDTQYF. DNA for the CDR3: TGTGCCAGCTCACCCCCTGGACAGGGAGGGTACACAGATACGCAGTATTTT.

V is TRBV4-2 and J is TRBJ2-1; TRBD1 matches at 12 bases. In germline, CDR1 is LGHNA, CDR2 YNFKEQ. With V trimmed by 1 base and J by 6 bases, 4 bases remained unmatched. This CDR3 has 16 amino acids. The CDR3 region is CASSQGDRGLFNEQFF. CDR3 DNA: TGTGCCAGCAGCCAAGGGGACAGGGGGCTTTTCAATGAGCAGTTCTTC.

The V call is TRBV6-2 or TRBV6-3, the J call TRBJ1-1; possibly TRBD1 for D (6 bases). V was pared by 5 bases and J by 10 bases, with 17 bases between. The CDR3 length is 13 residues. CDR1 and CDR2 (germline): MNHEY, SVGEGT. CDR3 bases: TGTGCCAGCAGTCAACAGGGCTACCTCGGAGCTTTCTTT. Translated, it gives CASSQQGYLGAFF.

This clone was observed a few times. V and J are TRBV6-1 and TRBJ2-7, with 11 bases matching TRBD2. The CDR3 is 16 residues long. V was clipped by 0 bases and J by 5 bases; unmatched bases: 6. CDR1 and CDR2 from the germline V gene are MNHNS and SASEGT. CDR3 DNA sequence: TGTGCCAGCAGTGAAGCGGTAGCGGGGGGGCAGGACGAGCAGTACTTC. As protein: CASSEAVAGGQDEQYF.

The V gene is TRBV6-1, the J gene TRBJ2-5; weak D call: TRBD2 (6 bases). V lost 3 bases to trimming and J lost 2 bases, with 10 bases between them. In germline, CDR1 is MNHNS, CDR2 SASEGT. There are 14 residues in the CDR3. The CDR3 nucleotides read TGTGCCAGCAGTGACCGGGAGATACAAGAGACCCAGTACTTC. Residues: CASSDREIQETQYF.

This clone was seen once. The rearrangement joins TRBV11-2 to TRBJ1-2; D perhaps matches TRBD1 (5 bases). The V gene's germline CDR1 is SGHAT and CDR2 FQNNGV. The V and J ends lost 9 bases and 5 bases respectively, with 22 bases between them. This CDR3 is 15 amino acids long. The chain's CDR3 is CASRALTGGIYGYTF. CDR3 bases: TGTGCCAGTCGGGCTCTAACGGGGGGAATTTATGGCTACACCTTC.

CDR3 protein: CASSLADVGSTINQPQHF. CDR3 DNA: TGTGCCAGCAGCTTGGCCGATGTGGGTTCGACTATCAATCAGCCCCAGCATTTT. The chain recombines TRBV5-5 with TRBJ1-5; D is unclear. Looked up from germline, CDR1 is SGHKS and CDR2 is YYEKEE (reference sequence). V was pared by 0 bases and J by 3 bases, with 19 bases between. The CDR3 totals 18 residues.

This clone was detected ten times or more. The V and J genes are TRBV15 and TRBJ1-4, with 8 bases matching TRBD1. This CDR3 region has 15 residues. The J segment lost 3 bases and the V segment lost 2 bases, leaving 2 bases of the junction unmatched. From germline, CDR1 is LNHNV and CDR2 YYDKDF (reference sequence). DNA of the CDR3: TGTGCCACCAGCAGAATACAGGGGGCTAATGAAAAACTGTTTTTT. It specifies CATSRIQGANEKLFF.

The rearrangement joins TRBV5-1 to TRBJ1-1; TRBD1 matches at 7 bases. The germline CDR1 and CDR2 sequences are SGHRS and YFSETQ. Trimming at V came to 0 bases and at J to 2 bases, leaving 4 bases not matched to a gene. The CDR3 extends over 15 amino acids. CDR3 nucleotide sequence: TGCGCCAGCAGCTTGGTTCCAGGGGGTAACACTGAAGCTTTCTTT. Translated, it gives CASSLVPGGNTEAFF.

The V and J genes are TRBV20-1 and TRBJ2-1, with 11 bases that match TRBD2. After removal of 3 bases from V and 4 bases from J, the junction contained 14 bases not matched to a gene. The germline gives CDR1 DFQATT, CDR2 SNEGSKA (reference sequence). This CDR3 has 18 residues. CDR3 in DNA: TGCAGTGCTAGTGGGACTAGCGGTTTGGGGGGGATATACAATGAGCAGTTCTTC. This gives the protein CSASGTSGLGGIYNEQFF.

V is TRBV5-1 and J is TRBJ2-1, with TRBD2 matching over 8 bases. The trim removed 0 bases at V and 3 bases at J, leaving 8 bases unmatched. The CDR3 consists of 17 residues. Germline CDR1 reads SGHRS; CDR2 reads YFSETQ. DNA for the CDR3: TGCGCCAGCAGCTTGGCTACAGCGGGGGAGTACTACAATGAGCAGTTCTTC. Translated, it gives CASSLATAGEYYNEQFF.

V gene TRBV27 combines with J gene TRBJ1-2; D is undetermined. The ends were cut back, 6 bases at V and 3 bases at J, with 14 bases in the middle. The germline gives CDR1 MNHEY, CDR2 SMNVEV (reference sequence). The CDR3 is 14 residues long. The CDR3 here is CASRLGTAYYGYTF. CDR3 nucleotides: TGTGCCAGCAGACTCGGCACAGCATACTATGGCTACACCTTC.

This clone was seen once. The chain is built from TRBV30 and TRBJ1-1, with a tentative D call TRBD1 (5 bases). The CDR3 has 12 amino acids. The V gene's germline CDR1 is GTSNPN and CDR2 SVGIG (reference sequence). The V gene lost 3 bases and the J gene lost 7 bases, with 12 bases spanning the gap. CDR3 coding DNA: TGTGCCTGGAGCCAGGGAGGAATTGAAGCTTTCTTT. Translation gives CAWSQGGIEAFF.

The V gene is TRBV7-8, the J gene TRBJ1-5; tentatively, D is TRBD1 (5 bases). The CDR3 sequence is 16 residues long. V lost 5 bases to trimming and J lost 1 base, with 15 bases between them. Germline CDR1 SGHVS, CDR2 FQNEAQ. CDR3 nucleotide sequence: TGTGCCAGCAGCCCAGTCAGGGTTGCGAGCAATCAGCCCCAGCATTTT. Its protein product is CASSPVRVASNQPQHF.

This chain joins TRBV11-2 and TRBJ1-1, with a weak D call TRBD1 (5 bases). From germline, CDR1 is SGHAT and CDR2 FQNNGV. The CDR3 has 15 amino acids. The V end lost 1 base, the J end lost 0 bases, and 9 bases lay between the germline ends. The CDR3 loop is CASSLVAGMNTEAFF. The CDR3 region has the DNA TGTGCCAGCAGCTTAGTTGCAGGGATGAACACTGAAGCTTTCTTT.

This clone was seen just once. The rearrangement uses TRBV28 and TRBJ1-1; TRBD1 matches at 7 bases. Trimming cost V 5 bases and J 4 bases; bases outside gene matches: 7. CDR1 and CDR2 (germline): MDHEN, SYDVKM. CDR3 size: 14 residues. The CDR3 spells CASSQRQGFTEAFF. DNA for the CDR3: TGTGCCAGCAGTCAAAGACAGGGATTCACTGAAGCTTTCTTT.

This clone was found once. V and J are TRBV4-1 and TRBJ1-1, with TRBD1 matching 7 bases. Germline V gene data show CDR1 as MGHRA and CDR2 as YSYEKL. With 1 base clipped from V and 1 base from J, the junction kept 6 bases outside the gene matches. The CDR3 extends over 16 amino acids. The CDR3 protein is CASSQAPGGPNTEAFF. For the CDR3, the DNA is TGCGCCAGCAGCCAAGCCCCAGGGGGGCCGAACACTGAAGCTTTCTTT.

The chain recombines TRBV9 with TRBJ2-5; 7 bases align to TRBD1. CDR1 and CDR2 (germline): SGDLS, YYNGEE. There are 14 residues in the CDR3. V shed 3 bases and J 2 bases; nucleotides not matched to a gene: 4. CDR3 coding DNA: TGTGCCAGCAGCGAAACAGGGGAACAAGAGACCCAGTACTTC. Amino acid sequence: CASSETGEQETQYF.

The V call is TRBV7-8, the J call TRBJ1-5; the D gene is possibly TRBD1 (5 bases). The CDR3 has 16 amino acids. Germline CDR1 and CDR2: SGHVS and FQNEAQ. Trimming shortened V by 5 bases and J by 9 bases, and 23 bases separated the two germline ends. The CDR3 loop reads CASSPGHDTGYRPQHF. CDR3 nucleotides: TGTGCCAGCAGCCCAGGACACGATACGGGTTATCGGCCCCAGCATTTT.